These 15 T cell receptor beta chains came from one sample sequenced in a study of T cells in Graves' hyperthyroidism and ophthalmopathy. TCR beta CDR3 sequences were amplified from RNA transcripts. In the first-round RT-PCR of the TCR CDR3, the HTBI primer set was used. TCRdb re-called the multiplex PCR reads with MiXCR, one entry per CDR3 protein. Among a few hundred thousand distinct CDR3 sequences listed, under 25% were seen once. The source material was blood. The receptors originated from a man aged 18 to 30 with Graves' hyperthyroidism.

For this clonotype: The junction differs from germline at one of its ends, possibly a read error. V and J are TRBV27 and TRBJ1-1, with 10 nucleotides matching TRBD1. The CDR3 consists of 17 residues. The germline V gene has CDR1 MNHEY and CDR2 SMNVEV (reference sequence). CDR3 in DNA: TGTGCCAGCTGCCCGGGACAGGGGTATTACATGAACACTGAAGCTCTCTTT. This sequence encodes CASCPGQGYYMNTEALF.

The rearrangement uses TRBV20-1 and TRBJ2-7; 13 bases are a match to TRBD2. In germline, CDR1 is DFQATT, CDR2 SNEGSKA (reference sequence). The V segment lost 6 bases and the J segment 4 bases; nucleotides outside the gene matches: 3. The CDR3 runs 13 residues. CDR3 sequence reads: CSAPGLAGYEQYF. DNA of the CDR3: TGCAGTGCCCCGGGACTAGCGGGATACGAGCAGTACTTC.

This clonotype was seen only a few times. The junction departs from the called germline gene at one end, perhaps through a read error. This chain connects TRBV5-1 to TRBJ2-4, with a possible D match to TRBD1 (6 bases). Germline CDR1 and CDR2: SGHRS and YFSETQ. The CDR3 extends over 15 amino acids. In DNA form, the CDR3 reads TGCGCCAGCAGCCCGGGCGGACAGCTAAAAAACATCCAGTACTTC. It translates to CASSPGGQLKNIQYF.

In this sample, this clonotype turned up many times. The rearrangement links TRBV6-5 to TRBJ1-5; a possible D gene is TRBD1 (5 bases). With 6 bases removed from V and 0 bases from J, the gap between germline ends came to 12 bases. There are 15 residues in the CDR3. Germline V lookup: CDR1 MNHEY, CDR2 SVGAGI. The CDR3 DNA sequence: TGTGCCAGCAGCCATCTAGGGGATAGCAATCAGCCCCAGCATTTT. Protein sequence: CASSHLGDSNQPQHF.

This clonotype was seen ten or more times. The rearrangement uses TRBV6-1 and TRBJ1-1; no firm D call. The V end lost 3 bases, the J end lost 6 bases, and 5 bases lay between the germline ends. The V gene's germline CDR1 is MNHNS and CDR2 SASEGT. The CDR3 is 11 amino acids. CDR3: CASSDNAEAFF. CDR3 DNA sequence: TGTGCCAGCAGTGATAACGCTGAAGCTTTCTTT.

CDR3: CASSWGRYEQYF. The CDR3, as DNA: TGTGCCAGCAGCTGGGGACGCTACGAGCAGTACTTC. The chain couples TRBV2 to TRBJ2-7, with D possibly being TRBD1 or TRBD2 (5 bases each). The germline V gene has CDR1 SNHLY and CDR2 FYNNEI. The CDR3 has 12 amino acids. Trimming left V 6 bases short and J 3 bases short, with 9 bases between. Looking up the rest from reference TRBV2 and TRBJ2-7 gives the full variable domain: EPEVTQTPSHQVTQMGQEVILRCVPISNHLYFYWYRQILGQKVEFLVSFYNNEISEKSEIFDDQFSVERPDGSNFTLKIRSTKLEDSAMYFCASSWGRYEQYFGPGTRLTVT.

V gene TRBV6-1 combines with J gene TRBJ1-6, with a weak D call TRBD1 (5 bases). V was trimmed by 6 bases and J by 10 bases, leaving 16 bases between them. CDR1 and CDR2 from the germline V gene are MNHNS and SASEGT. This CDR3 is 14 amino acids long. The CDR3 loop reads CASRPLPGGSPLHF. CDR3 bases: TGTGCCAGCAGACCCCTCCCGGGGGGATCACCCCTCCACTTT.

A note on this clonotype: Compared with germline, one end of the junction differs, possibly owing to a read error. V usage is TRBV15 and J usage is TRBJ1-1, with unresolved D. The CDR3 runs 12 residues. Per germline, CDR1 LNHNV and CDR2 YYDKDF (reference sequence). Here the CDR3 reads CVTSRAGPEAFF. As DNA, the CDR3 is TGTGTCACCAGCAGAGCCGGTCCTGAAGCTTTCTTT. The complete variable domain, with remaining parts taken from reference TRBV15 and TRBJ1-1, reads DAMVIQNPRYQVTQFGKPVTLSCSQTLNHNVMYWYQQKSSQAPKLLFHYYDKDFNNEADTPDNFQSRRPNTSFCFLDIRSPGLGDTAMYLCVTSRAGPEAFFGQGTRLTVV.

The chain carries TRBV28 and TRBJ2-5, with TRBD2 as a possible D gene (7 bases). V lost 6 bases, J lost 10 bases, and 15 bases lay in between. Germline CDR1 is MDHEN and CDR2 is SYDVKM. CDR3 length: 12 residues. As DNA, the CDR3 is TGTGCCAGCAGGGGGGGGCCCCGGGACCAGTACTTC. Its translation: CASRGGPRDQYF.

This clonotype was seen ten or more times. The chain couples TRBV6-5 to TRBJ2-2; 11 positions agree with TRBD2. Germline V lookup: CDR1 MNHEY, CDR2 SVGAGI. V was clipped by 0 bases and J by 5 bases; unmatched bases: 5. The CDR3 consists of 17 residues. The CDR3 DNA sequence: TGTGCCAGCAGTTACTCGAGGTCTAGCGGGGGGACCGGGGAGCTGTTTTTT. It translates to CASSYSRSSGGTGELFF.

This clonotype came up a few times. The chain uses TRBV6-2 or TRBV6-3 and TRBJ2-5, with D unresolved. V lost 2 bases and J lost 5, with 9 bases in between. Germline V gene lookup returns CDR1 MNHEY and CDR2 SVGEGT. This CDR3 is built from 13 residues. The CDR3 DNA is TGTGCCAGCAGTTACACAGAAAGGGAGACCCAGTACTTC. The encoded protein is CASSYTERETQYF.

This clonotype was counted ten times or more. This chain uses TRBV20-1 with TRBJ2-5; D may correspond to TRBD1 or TRBD2 (5 bases each). The length of the CDR3 is 12 residues. Between the trimmed V and J ends, which lost 1 base and 4 bases, there was a span of 7 bases. Germline lookup yields CDR1 DFQATT and CDR2 SNEGSKA (reference sequence). The CDR3 DNA reads TGCAGTGCTAGAGTTGGGGGAGAGACCCAGTACTTC. It specifies CSARVGGETQYF.

The rearrangement uses TRBV12-3 or TRBV12-4 and TRBJ2-5, with D uncertain. V was clipped by 4 bases and J by 4 bases, with 10 bases between them. The CDR3 is 13 amino acids. The CDR3 sequence: CASSSRNGETQYF. CDR3 coding DNA: TGTGCCAGCAGTTCCAGAAACGGAGAGACCCAGTACTTC.

This clonotype was recorded many times. The chain uses TRBV28 and TRBJ1-2; D possibly corresponds to TRBD1 (5 bases). The CDR3 runs to 17 residues. V was shortened by 2 bases and J by 4 bases, with 20 bases between the two germline ends. CDR1 MDHEN and CDR2 SYDVKM come from the germline V gene. The CDR3 loop is CASSLNPAGLQGYGYTF. For the CDR3, the DNA is TGTGCCAGCAGTTTAAACCCAGCGGGACTACAAGGCTATGGCTACACCTTC.

In its sample, this clonotype was seen many times. The chain joins TRBV12-3 or TRBV12-4 to TRBJ1-1; maybe TRBD1 (5 bases). The V and J ends lost 2 bases and 1 base respectively, with 11 bases between them. The CDR3 contains 15 residues. The CDR3 loop is CASSLWGFGNTEAFF. The CDR3 bases are TGTGCCAGCAGTTTATGGGGGTTTGGGAACACTGAAGCTTTCTTT.